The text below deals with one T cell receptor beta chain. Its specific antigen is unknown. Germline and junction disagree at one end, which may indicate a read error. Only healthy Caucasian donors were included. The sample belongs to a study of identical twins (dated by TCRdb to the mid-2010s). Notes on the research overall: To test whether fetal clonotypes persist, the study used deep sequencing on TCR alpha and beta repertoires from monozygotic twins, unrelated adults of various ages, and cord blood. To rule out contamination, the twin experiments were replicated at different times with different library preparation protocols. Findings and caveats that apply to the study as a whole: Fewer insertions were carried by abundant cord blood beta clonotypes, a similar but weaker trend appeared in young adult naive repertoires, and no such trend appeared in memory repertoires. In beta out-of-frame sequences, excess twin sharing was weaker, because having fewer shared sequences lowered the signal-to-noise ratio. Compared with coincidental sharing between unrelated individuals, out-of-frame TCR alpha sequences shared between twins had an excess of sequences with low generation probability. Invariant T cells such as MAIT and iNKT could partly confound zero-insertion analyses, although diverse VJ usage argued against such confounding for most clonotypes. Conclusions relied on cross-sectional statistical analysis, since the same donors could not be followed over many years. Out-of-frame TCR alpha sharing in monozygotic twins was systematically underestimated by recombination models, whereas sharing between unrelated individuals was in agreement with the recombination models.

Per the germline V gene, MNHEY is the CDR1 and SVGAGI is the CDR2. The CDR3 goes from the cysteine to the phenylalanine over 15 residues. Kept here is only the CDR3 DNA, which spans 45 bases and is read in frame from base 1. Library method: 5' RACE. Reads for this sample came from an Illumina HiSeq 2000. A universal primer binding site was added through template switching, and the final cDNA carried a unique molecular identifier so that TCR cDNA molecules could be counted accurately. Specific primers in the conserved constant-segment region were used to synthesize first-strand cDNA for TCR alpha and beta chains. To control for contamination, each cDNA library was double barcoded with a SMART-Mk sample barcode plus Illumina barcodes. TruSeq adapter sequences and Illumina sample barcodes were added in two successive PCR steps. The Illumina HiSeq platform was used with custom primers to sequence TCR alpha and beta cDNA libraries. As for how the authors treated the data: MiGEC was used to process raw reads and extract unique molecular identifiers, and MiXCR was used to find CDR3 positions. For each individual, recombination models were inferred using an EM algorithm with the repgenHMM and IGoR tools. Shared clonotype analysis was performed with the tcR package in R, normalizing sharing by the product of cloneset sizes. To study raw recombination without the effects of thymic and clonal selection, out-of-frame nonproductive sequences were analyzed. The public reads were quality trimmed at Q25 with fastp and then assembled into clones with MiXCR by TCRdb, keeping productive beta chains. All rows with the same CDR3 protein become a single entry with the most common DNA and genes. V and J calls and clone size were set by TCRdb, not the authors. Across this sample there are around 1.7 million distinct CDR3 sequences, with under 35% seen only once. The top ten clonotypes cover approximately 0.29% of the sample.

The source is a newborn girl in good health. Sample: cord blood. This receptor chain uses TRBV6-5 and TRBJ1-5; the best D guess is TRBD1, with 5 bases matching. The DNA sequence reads TGTGCCAGCAGTTACGGGCCAGGGACCAATCAGCCCCAGCCTTTT. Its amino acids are CASSYGPGTNQPQPF.